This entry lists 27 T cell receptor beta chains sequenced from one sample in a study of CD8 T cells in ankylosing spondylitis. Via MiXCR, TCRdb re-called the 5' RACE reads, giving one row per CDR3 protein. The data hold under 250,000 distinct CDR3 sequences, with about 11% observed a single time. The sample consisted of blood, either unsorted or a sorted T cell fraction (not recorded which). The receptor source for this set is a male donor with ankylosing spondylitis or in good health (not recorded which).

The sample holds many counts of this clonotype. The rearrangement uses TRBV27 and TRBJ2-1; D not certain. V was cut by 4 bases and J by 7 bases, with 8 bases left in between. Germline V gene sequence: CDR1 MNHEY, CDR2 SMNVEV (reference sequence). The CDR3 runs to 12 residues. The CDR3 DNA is TGTGCCAGCAGTTCGACATTTAATGAGCAGTTCTTC. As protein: CASSSTFNEQFF.

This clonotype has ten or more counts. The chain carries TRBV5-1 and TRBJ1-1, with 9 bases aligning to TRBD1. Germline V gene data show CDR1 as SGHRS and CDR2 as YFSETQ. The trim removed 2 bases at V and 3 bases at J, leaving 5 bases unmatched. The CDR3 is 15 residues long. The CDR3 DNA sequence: TGCGCCAGCAGCTTCCTGGGACAGGGTGACACTGAAGCTTTCTTT. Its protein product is CASSFLGQGDTEAFF. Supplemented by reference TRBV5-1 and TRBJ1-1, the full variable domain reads KAGVTQTPRYLIKTRGQQVTLSCSPISGHRSVSWYQQTPGQGLQFLFEYFSETQRNKGNFPGRFSGRQFSNSRSEMNVSTLELGDSALYLCASSFLGQGDTEAFFGQGTRLTVV.

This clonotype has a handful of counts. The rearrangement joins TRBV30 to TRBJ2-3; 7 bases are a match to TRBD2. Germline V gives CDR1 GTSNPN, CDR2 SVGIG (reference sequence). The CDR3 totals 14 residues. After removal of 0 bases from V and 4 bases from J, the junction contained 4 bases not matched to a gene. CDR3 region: CAWSVRREADTQYF. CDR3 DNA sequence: TGTGCCTGGAGTGTACGTCGGGAGGCAGATACGCAGTATTTT.

Written as DNA, the CDR3 is TGTGCCAGCAGCCAAGATGTGGGTTTCCGGGAATCACCCCTCCACTTT. Its translation is CASSQDVGFRESPLHF. The rearrangement links TRBV4-2 to TRBJ1-6, with D hard to call. Germline V lookup: CDR1 LGHNA, CDR2 YNFKEQ. Trimming cost V 0 bases and J 10 bases, with 16 bases left between them. The CDR3 loop spans 16 amino acids.

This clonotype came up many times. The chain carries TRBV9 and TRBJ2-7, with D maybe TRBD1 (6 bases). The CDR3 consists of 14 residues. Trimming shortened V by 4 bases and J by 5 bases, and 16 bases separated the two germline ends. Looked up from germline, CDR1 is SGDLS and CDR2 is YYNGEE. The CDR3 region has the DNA TGTGCCAGCAGCATGGCCGGGACATTGGACGAGCAGTACTTC. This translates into CASSMAGTLDEQYF.

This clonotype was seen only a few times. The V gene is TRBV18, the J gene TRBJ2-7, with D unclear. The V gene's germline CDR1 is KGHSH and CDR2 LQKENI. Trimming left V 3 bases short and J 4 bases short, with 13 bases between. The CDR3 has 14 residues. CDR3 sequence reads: CASSPTTAGYEQYF. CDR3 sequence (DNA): TGTGCCAGCTCACCCACGACGGCTGGGTACGAGCAGTACTTC.

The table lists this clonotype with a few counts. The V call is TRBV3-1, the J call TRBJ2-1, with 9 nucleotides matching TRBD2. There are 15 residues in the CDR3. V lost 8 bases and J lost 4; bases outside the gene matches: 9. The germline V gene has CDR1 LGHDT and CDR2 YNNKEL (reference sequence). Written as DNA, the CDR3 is TGTGCCAGCCAACCGGGGCTAGCGGGGTACAATGAGCAGTTCTTC. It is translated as CASQPGLAGYNEQFF.

This CDR3 reads CASRMVPDSNQPQHF. CDR3 sequence (DNA): TGTGCCAGCAGGATGGTCCCCGATAGCAATCAGCCCCAGCATTTT. The chain combines TRBV28 with TRBJ1-5; D is unresolved. In germline, CDR1 is MDHEN, CDR2 SYDVKM. The CDR3 runs to 15 residues. V lost 6 bases to trimming and J lost 0 bases, with 12 bases between them.

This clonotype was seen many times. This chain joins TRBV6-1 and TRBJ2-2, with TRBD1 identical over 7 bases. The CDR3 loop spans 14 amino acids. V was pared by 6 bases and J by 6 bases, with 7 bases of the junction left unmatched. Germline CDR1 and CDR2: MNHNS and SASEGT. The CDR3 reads CASRIRGGSGELFF. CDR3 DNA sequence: TGTGCCAGCAGAATTCGAGGGGGCTCCGGGGAGCTGTTTTTT.

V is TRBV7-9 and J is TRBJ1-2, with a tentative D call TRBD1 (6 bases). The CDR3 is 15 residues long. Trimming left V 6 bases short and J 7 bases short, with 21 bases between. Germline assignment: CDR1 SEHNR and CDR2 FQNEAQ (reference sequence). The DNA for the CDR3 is TGTGCCAGCAGTCTAGCAGGCGGGGGCGCGGCTGGCTACACCTTC. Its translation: CASSLAGGGAAGYTF.

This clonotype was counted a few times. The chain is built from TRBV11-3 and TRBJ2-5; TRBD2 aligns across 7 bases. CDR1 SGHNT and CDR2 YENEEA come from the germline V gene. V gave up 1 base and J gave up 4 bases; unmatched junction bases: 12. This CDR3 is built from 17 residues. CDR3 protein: CASSLGLFFTGGETQYF. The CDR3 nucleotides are TGTGCCAGCAGCTTAGGATTATTTTTTACGGGGGGAGAGACCCAGTACTTC. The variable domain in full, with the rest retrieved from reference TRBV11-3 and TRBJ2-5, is EAGVVQSPRYKIIEKKQPVAFWCNPISGHNTLYWYLQNLGQGPELLIRYENEEAVDDSQLPKDRFSAERLKGVDSTLKIQPAELGDSAVYLCASSLGLFFTGGETQYFGPGTRLLVL.

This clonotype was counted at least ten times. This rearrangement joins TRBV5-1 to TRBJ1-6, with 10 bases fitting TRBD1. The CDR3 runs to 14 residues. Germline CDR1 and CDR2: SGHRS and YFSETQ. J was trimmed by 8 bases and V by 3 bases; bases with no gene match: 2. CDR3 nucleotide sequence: TGCGCCAGCAGCTACGGGACAGGGGATTCACCCCTCCACTTT. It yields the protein CASSYGTGDSPLHF.

The CDR3 loop reads CASSQTSGRAGGELFF. For the CDR3, the DNA is TGTGCCAGCAGCCAGACTAGCGGGAGGGCCGGCGGGGAGCTGTTTTTT. The chain links TRBV12-3 or TRBV12-4 to TRBJ2-2, with 14 bases that match TRBD2. V was clipped by 6 bases and J by 7 bases; unmatched bases: 7. CDR3 length: 16 residues.

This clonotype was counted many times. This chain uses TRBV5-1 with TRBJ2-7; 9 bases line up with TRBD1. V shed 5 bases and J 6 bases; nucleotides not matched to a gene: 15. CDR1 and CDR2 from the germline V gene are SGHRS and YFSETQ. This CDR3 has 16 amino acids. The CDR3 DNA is TGCGCCAGCAGGTTTACCGGGACAGGGTCCATCGGCGAGCAGTACTTC. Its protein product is CASRFTGTGSIGEQYF.

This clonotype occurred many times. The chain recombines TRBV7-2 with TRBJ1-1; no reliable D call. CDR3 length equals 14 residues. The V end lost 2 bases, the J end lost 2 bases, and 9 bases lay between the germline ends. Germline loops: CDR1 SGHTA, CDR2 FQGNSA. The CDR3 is CASSLSSGNTEAFF. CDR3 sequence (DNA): TGTGCCAGCAGCTTAAGTAGTGGTAACACTGAAGCTTTCTTT. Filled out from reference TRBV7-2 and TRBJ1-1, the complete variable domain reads GAGVSQSPSNKVTEKGKDVELRCDPISGHTALYWYRQSLGQGLEFLIYFQGNSAPDKSGLPSDRFSAERTGGSVSTLTIQRTQQEDSAVYLCASSLSSGNTEAFFGQGTRLTVV.

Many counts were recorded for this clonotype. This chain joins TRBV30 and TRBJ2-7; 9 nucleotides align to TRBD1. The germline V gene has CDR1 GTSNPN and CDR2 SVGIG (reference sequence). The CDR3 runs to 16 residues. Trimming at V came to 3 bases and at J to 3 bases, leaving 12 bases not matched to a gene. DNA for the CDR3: TGTGCCTGGAGACCCAGGGGGGGGACAGGGAGCTACGAGCAGTACTTC. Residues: CAWRPRGGTGSYEQYF.

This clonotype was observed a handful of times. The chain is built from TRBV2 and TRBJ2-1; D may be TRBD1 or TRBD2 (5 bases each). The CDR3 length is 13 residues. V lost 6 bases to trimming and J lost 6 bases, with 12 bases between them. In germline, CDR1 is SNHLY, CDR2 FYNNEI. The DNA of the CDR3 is TGTGCCAGCAGGGGGGTAGGCTTCAATGAGCAGTTCTTC. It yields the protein CASRGVGFNEQFF.

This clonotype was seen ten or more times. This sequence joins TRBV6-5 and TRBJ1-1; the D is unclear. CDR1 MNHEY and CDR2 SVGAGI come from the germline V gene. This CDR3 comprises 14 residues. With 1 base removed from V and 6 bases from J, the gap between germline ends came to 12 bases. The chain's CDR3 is CASSYYNVGAEAFF. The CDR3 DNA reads TGTGCCAGCAGTTACTATAACGTCGGGGCTGAAGCTTTCTTT.

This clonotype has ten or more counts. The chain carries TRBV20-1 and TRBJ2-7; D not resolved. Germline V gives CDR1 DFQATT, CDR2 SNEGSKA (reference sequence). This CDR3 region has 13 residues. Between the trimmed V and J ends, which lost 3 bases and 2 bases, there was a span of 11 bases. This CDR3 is CSASHPPTYEQYF. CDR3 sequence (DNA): TGCAGTGCTAGCCATCCCCCAACCTACGAGCAGTACTTC.

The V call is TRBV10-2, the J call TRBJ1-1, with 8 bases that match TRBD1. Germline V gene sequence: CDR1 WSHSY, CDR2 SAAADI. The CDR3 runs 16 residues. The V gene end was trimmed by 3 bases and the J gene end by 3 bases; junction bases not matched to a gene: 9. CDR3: CASSERTGFGDTEAFF. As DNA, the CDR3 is TGCGCCAGCAGTGAACGGACAGGGTTTGGGGACACTGAAGCTTTCTTT.

Here the CDR3 DNA reads TGCAGTGCTCACGGGACAGCCCCGAGGGGTAGCACTGAAGCTTTCTTT. The encoded protein is CSAHGTAPRGSTEAFF. The genes are TRBV20-1 and TRBJ1-1; 7 positions agree with TRBD1. The CDR3 consists of 16 residues. Germline CDR1 and CDR2: DFQATT and SNEGSKA (reference sequence). V gave up 5 bases and J gave up 4 bases; unmatched junction bases: 16.

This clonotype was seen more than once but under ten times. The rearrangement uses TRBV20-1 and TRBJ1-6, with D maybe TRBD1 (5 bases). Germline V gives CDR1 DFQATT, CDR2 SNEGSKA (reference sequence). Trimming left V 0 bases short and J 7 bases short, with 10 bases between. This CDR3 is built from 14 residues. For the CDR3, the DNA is TGCAGTGCTAGAGAGGCAGGGCGGAATTCACCCCTCCACTTT. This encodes CSAREAGRNSPLHF.

CDR3 DNA: TGTGCCAGCATAGAAATTTCTGGCTACACCTTC. Residues: CASIEISGYTF. The gene calls are TRBV6-1 and TRBJ1-2, with D hard to call. This CDR3 contains 11 residues. CDR1 and CDR2 (germline): MNHNS, SASEGT. The V end lost 7 bases, the J end lost 7 bases, and 10 bases lay between the germline ends.

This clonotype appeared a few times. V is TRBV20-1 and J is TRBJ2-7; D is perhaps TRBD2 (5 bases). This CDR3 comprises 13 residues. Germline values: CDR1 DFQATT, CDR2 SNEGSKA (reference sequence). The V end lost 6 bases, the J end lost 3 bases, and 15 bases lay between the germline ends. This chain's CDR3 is CSASIPGGYEQYF. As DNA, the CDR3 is TGCAGTGCCTCCATCCCTGGAGGCTACGAGCAGTACTTC.

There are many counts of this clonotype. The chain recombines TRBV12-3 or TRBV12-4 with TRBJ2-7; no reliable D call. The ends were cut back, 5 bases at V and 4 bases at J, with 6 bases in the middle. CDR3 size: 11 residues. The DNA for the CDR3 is TGTGCCAGCAGTGAGGAGTACGAGCAGTACTTC. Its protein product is CASSEEYEQYF.

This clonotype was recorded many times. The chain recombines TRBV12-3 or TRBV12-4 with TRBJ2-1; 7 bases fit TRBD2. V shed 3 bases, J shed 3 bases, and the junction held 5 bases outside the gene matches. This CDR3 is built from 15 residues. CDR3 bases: TGTGCCAGCAGTTTTGTTGCGGGAGACTACAATGAGCAGTTCTTC. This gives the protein CASSFVAGDYNEQFF.

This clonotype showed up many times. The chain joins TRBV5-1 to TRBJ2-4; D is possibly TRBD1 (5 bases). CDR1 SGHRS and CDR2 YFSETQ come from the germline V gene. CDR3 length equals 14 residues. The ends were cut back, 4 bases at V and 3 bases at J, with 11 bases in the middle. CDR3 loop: CASSPGHLKNIQYF. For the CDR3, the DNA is TGCGCCAGCAGCCCCGGACACCTCAAAAACATTCAGTACTTC.